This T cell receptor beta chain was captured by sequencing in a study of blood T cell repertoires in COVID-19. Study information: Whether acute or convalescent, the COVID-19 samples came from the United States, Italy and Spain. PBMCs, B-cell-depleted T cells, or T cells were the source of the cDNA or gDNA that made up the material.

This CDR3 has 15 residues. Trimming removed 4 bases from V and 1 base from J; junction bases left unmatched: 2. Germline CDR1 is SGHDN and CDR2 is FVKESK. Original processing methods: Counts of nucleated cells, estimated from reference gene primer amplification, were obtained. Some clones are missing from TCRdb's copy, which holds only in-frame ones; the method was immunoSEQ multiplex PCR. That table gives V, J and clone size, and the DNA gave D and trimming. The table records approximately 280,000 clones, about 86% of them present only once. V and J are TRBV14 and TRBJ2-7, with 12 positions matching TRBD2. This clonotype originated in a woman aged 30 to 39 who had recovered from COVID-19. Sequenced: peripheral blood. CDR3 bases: TGTGCCAGCAGCCCCGGACTAGCGGGATCCTACGAGCAGTACTTC. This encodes CASSPGLAGSYEQYF.